The 24 T cell receptor beta chains below all came from one sample that was sequenced in a study of CD8+ T cells in alopecia areata. Extracted from the samples, RNA was reverse transcribed into cDNA to serve as the sequencing template. This table comes from immunoSEQ multiplex PCR, and its TCRdb copy is limited to in-frame clones, with some not included. Among roughly 180,000 clones listed, around 63% were seen once. The sample in question was CD4+ T cells sorted from blood, obtained at week 0. All receptors derive from a human donor with alopecia areata.

J is TRBJ2-3 and V is TRBV19; D is possibly TRBD1 (5 bases). The CDR3 extends over 13 amino acids. Germline CDR1 and CDR2: LNHDA and SQIVND (reference sequence). Trimming took 3 bases from V and 6 from J, leaving 10 bases between them. The CDR3 sequence is CASSIAGPDTQYF. The CDR3 nucleotides read TGTGCCAGTAGTATCGCAGGGCCCGATACGCAGTATTTT.

This chain uses TRBV27 with TRBJ2-3; no clear D. Trimming took off 3 bases at V and 4 bases at J, with 14 bases between the two ends. CDR1 MNHEY and CDR2 SMNVEV come from the germline V gene (reference sequence). The CDR3 sequence is 15 residues long. The CDR3 DNA follows: TGTGCCAGCAGTTTGACCCTTCCCGGAGCAGATACGCAGTATTTT. This sequence encodes CASSLTLPGADTQYF.

This clone has just a few counts. The V call is TRBV9, the J call TRBJ2-6; TRBD1 matches 7 bases. The V gene end was trimmed by 4 bases and the J gene end by 0 bases; junction bases not matched to a gene: 10. The CDR3 has 18 amino acids. Per germline, CDR1 SGDLS and CDR2 YYNGEE. CDR3 DNA sequence: TGTGCCAGCAGCTTAACCGGGACAGTGTCCTCTGGGGCCAACGTCCTGACTTTC. This gives the protein CASSLTGTVSSGANVLTF.

There are a few counts of this clone. The V gene is TRBV7-2, the J gene TRBJ2-3; 8 bases fit TRBD1. The CDR3 loop spans 15 amino acids. In germline, CDR1 is SGHTA, CDR2 FQGNSA. The junction had 4 bases not matched to a gene; V was cut back by 1 base and J by 4 bases. The CDR3 spells CASSLGDRGSDTQYF. CDR3 DNA: TGTGCCAGCAGCTTAGGAGACAGGGGATCAGATACGCAGTATTTT.

The rearrangement joins TRBV30 to TRBJ2-6; D gene ambiguous. V was clipped by 4 bases and J by 1 base, with 11 bases between them. The CDR3 loop spans 15 amino acids. CDR1 and CDR2 (germline): GTSNPN, SVGIG (reference sequence). The CDR3 region is CAWNRRRSGANVLTF. CDR3 bases: TGTGCCTGGAATAGGCGCAGGTCTGGGGCCAACGTCCTGACTTTC.

The chain couples TRBV5-4 to TRBJ2-7, with D uncertain. Per the germline V gene, CDR1 is SGHNT and CDR2 is YYREEE (reference sequence). This CDR3 contains 13 residues. Trimming took 5 bases from V and 6 from J, leaving 15 bases between them. The chain's CDR3 is CASRSPQSAEQYF. The CDR3 nucleotides read TGTGCCAGCAGATCGCCCCAGTCGGCCGAGCAGTACTTC. The whole variable domain, filled in from reference TRBV5-4 and TRBJ2-7, reads ETGVTQSPTHLIKTRGQQVTLRCSSQSGHNTVSWYQQALGQGPQFIFQYYREEENGRGNFPPRFSGLQFPNYSSELNVNALELDDSALYLCASRSPQSAEQYFGPGTRLTVT.

The gene calls are TRBV29-1 and TRBJ1-2, with D tentatively TRBD1 (5 bases). V was shortened by 3 bases and J by 8 bases, with 19 bases between the two germline ends. The CDR3 is 14 amino acids. CDR1 is SQVTM and CDR2 is ANQGSEA in the germline V gene. The CDR3 nucleotides read TGCAGCGTTGACATCGCCGGGACCCCTGAAGGCTACACCTTC. Protein: CSVDIAGTPEGYTF.

The sample holds one count of this clone. The chain has TRBV29-1 and TRBJ1-1; D uncertain. CDR1 and CDR2 (germline): SQVTM, ANQGSEA. Trimming shortened V by 6 bases and J by 1 base, and 9 bases separated the two germline ends. The CDR3 has 12 amino acids. Written as DNA, the CDR3 is TGCAGCGTGAGGGCTTGGAACACTGAAGCTTTCTTT. Amino acids: CSVRAWNTEAFF.

The genes are TRBV2 and TRBJ2-4; D is unresolved. Germline V gene lookup returns CDR1 SNHLY and CDR2 FYNNEI. The CDR3 sequence is 14 residues long. V was clipped by 8 bases and J by 0 bases, with 11 bases between them. CDR3 DNA sequence: TGTGCCAGCCGGCCGCAGCTAGCCAAAAACATTCAGTACTTC. Amino acid sequence: CASRPQLAKNIQYF.

The CDR3 protein is CASSWGQGARWGNQPQHF. In DNA, the CDR3 is TGTGCCAGCAGTTGGGGGCAGGGGGCACGATGGGGCAATCAGCCCCAGCATTTT. V and J are TRBV28 and TRBJ1-5; 8 positions agree with TRBD1. This CDR3 is built from 18 residues. Germline CDR1 is MDHEN and CDR2 is SYDVKM. V lost 4 bases to trimming and J lost 2 bases; unmatched junction nucleotides: 13.

The chain combines TRBV29-1 with TRBJ2-3; possibly TRBD2 for D (6 bases). Per the germline V gene, CDR1 is SQVTM and CDR2 is ANQGSEA. The CDR3 has 14 residues. Trimming pared 4 bases from V and 1 base from J, leaving 12 bases between. Here the CDR3 reads CSVVRRGRTDTQYF. In DNA form, the CDR3 reads TGCAGCGTTGTGAGGAGGGGCCGCACAGATACGCAGTATTTT.

The chain has TRBV30 and TRBJ1-4; D ambiguous. Deletions cut 0 bases from V and 8 bases from J, with 10 bases between. The CDR3 sequence is 13 residues long. CDR1 is GTSNPN, CDR2 SVGIG, per germline (reference sequence). CDR3 residues: CAWSVFKREKLFF. The CDR3 DNA reads TGTGCCTGGAGTGTGTTTAAGAGGGAAAAACTGTTTTTT.

The V gene is TRBV4-3, the J gene TRBJ2-2, with a tentative D call TRBD1 (5 bases). Germline V gives CDR1 LGHNA, CDR2 YSLEER. The length of the CDR3 is 14 residues. Deletions cut 1 base from V and 6 bases from J, with 9 bases between. The CDR3 bases are TGCGCCAGCAGCCAAGTTCAGGGATCCGGGGAGCTGTTTTTT. As protein: CASSQVQGSGELFF.

In DNA form, the CDR3 reads TGCGCCAGCAGCTCAAATAGCGGGGGCCACAATGAGCAGTTCTTC. Protein: CASSSNSGGHNEQFF. The genes are TRBV5-1 and TRBJ2-1, with 9 bases matching TRBD2. With V trimmed by 3 bases and J by 5 bases, 6 bases remained unmatched. Per the germline V gene, CDR1 is SGHRS and CDR2 is YFSETQ. This CDR3 comprises 15 residues.

This chain connects TRBV30 to TRBJ1-6; D may be TRBD1 (5 bases). Per germline, CDR1 GTSNPN and CDR2 SVGIG (reference sequence). The CDR3 runs 15 residues. Between the trimmed V and J ends, which lost 4 bases and 7 bases, there was a span of 17 bases. The CDR3 here is CAWTTLGTENSPLHF. The CDR3 nucleotides are TGTGCCTGGACCACTCTCGGGACCGAGAATTCACCCCTCCACTTT.

This chain uses TRBV6-5 with TRBJ1-1; D gene uncertain. CDR1 is MNHEY and CDR2 is SVGAGI in the germline V gene. The CDR3 is 13 residues long. Trimming pared 1 base from V and 6 bases from J, leaving 9 bases between. The CDR3 region has the DNA TGTGCCAGCAGTTACTTCGGTAACTCTGAAGCTTTCTTT. Protein product: CASSYFGNSEAFF.

The chain is built from TRBV19 and TRBJ2-6; maybe TRBD1 (6 bases). Trimming shortened V by 6 bases and J by 1 base, and 16 bases separated the two germline ends. Germline CDR1 and CDR2: LNHDA and SQIVND (reference sequence). This CDR3 contains 17 residues. CDR3 DNA: TGTGCCAGTAGCCCCTGGGCTACAGGGTCTGGGGCCAACGTCCTGACTTTC. Translated: CASSPWATGSGANVLTF.

CDR3 nucleotide sequence: TGTGCCAGTGGTACGGGGAGCTCCTACGAGCAGTACTTC. Residues: CASGTGSSYEQYF. The V gene is TRBV19, the J gene TRBJ2-7, with D perhaps matching TRBD2 (5 bases). V gave up 8 bases and J gave up 0 bases, with 11 bases separating them. The CDR3 is made up of 13 amino acids. Germline V gene data show CDR1 as LNHDA and CDR2 as SQIVND (reference sequence).

The CDR3 DNA reads TGCGCCAGCAGCCAAGCGTTTAACAGTTCACCCCTCCACTTT. This sequence encodes CASSQAFNSSPLHF. This chain uses TRBV4-3 with TRBJ1-6; D not resolved. V was cut by 1 base and J by 9 bases, with 10 bases left in between. This CDR3 contains 14 residues. Germline-derived CDR1 and CDR2 are LGHNA and YSLEER.

This clone was seen a handful of times. The genes are TRBV29-1 and TRBJ2-7; D is undetermined. The CDR3 is 14 residues long. Germline-derived CDR1 and CDR2 are SQVTM and ANQGSEA. With 1 base removed from V and 2 bases from J, the gap between germline ends came to 12 bases. CDR3 in DNA: TGCAGCGTTGAAGCGTTGGGCAGGCCCTACGAGCAGTACTTC. Amino acid sequence: CSVEALGRPYEQYF.

The CDR3 loop reads CASSPLGQGASDGYTF. In DNA, the CDR3 is TGTGCCAGCTCACCACTAGGACAGGGGGCTTCGGATGGCTACACCTTC. The chain uses TRBV18 and TRBJ1-2; 11 nucleotides agree with TRBD1. The V gene end was trimmed by 1 base and the J gene end by 6 bases; junction bases not matched to a gene: 7. The germline CDR1 and CDR2 sequences are KGHSH and LQKENI. The CDR3 runs to 16 residues.

The CDR3 region has the DNA TGTGCCAGCAGTGACCAAGCTCTCGGTGGCTACACCTTC. Translated, it gives CASSDQALGGYTF. The V and J genes are TRBV25-1 and TRBJ1-2, with D unclear. The CDR3 length is 13 residues. Germline-derived CDR1 and CDR2 are MGHDK and SYGVNS. Trimming took off 3 bases at V and 7 bases at J, with 12 bases between the two ends.

This rearrangement joins TRBV20-1 to TRBJ1-2, with D possibly TRBD1 on 5 matching bases. In germline, CDR1 is DFQATT, CDR2 SNEGSKA (reference sequence). The CDR3 consists of 11 residues. V lost 7 bases to trimming and J lost 5 bases, with 11 bases between them. CDR3 region: CSGDDGYGYTF. The CDR3 region has the DNA TGCAGTGGGGACGACGGTTATGGCTACACCTTC.

The chain recombines TRBV29-1 with TRBJ1-2; D not certain. The CDR3 loop spans 13 amino acids. CDR1 SQVTM and CDR2 ANQGSEA come from the germline V gene. The germline V and J ends were trimmed by 6 bases and 7 bases, with 18 bases remaining between them. CDR3 nucleotide sequence: TGCAGCGTGGGCCGGGTCTCAGAAGGTGGCTACACCTTC. Its translation is CSVGRVSEGGYTF.